The source of this TCR beta chain is a study of PD-L1 blockade in urothelial cancer. Study at large: Patients had received 0 to 3 prior chemotherapy regimens. The analyses of blood took place 3 weeks (second dose) and 6 weeks after treatment start.

The CDR3 is 15 amino acids. Germline V gene lookup returns CDR1 LGHNA and CDR2 YSLEER. The V and J ends lost 0 bases and 12 bases, in that order; junction bases with no gene match: 8. As to time point: peripheral blood 6 weeks after treatment start. Patients' urothelial carcinoma was locally advanced or metastatic. TCRdb's table, derived via immunoSEQ multiplex PCR, lists solely in-frame clones and lacks some. This sample has around 24,000 clones, with roughly 85% found just once. This clone was picked up a small number of times. The sequence came from an older man with urothelial cancer. The chain employs TRBV4-3 and TRBJ2-1; 10 bases are shared with TRBD1. This sample comprised PBMCs, obtained around atezolizumab (anti-PD-L1) treatment. This chain's CDR3 is CASSQDTGQGFSQFF. The CDR3 DNA reads TGCGCCAGCAGCCAAGACACGGGACAGGGGTTTTCGCAGTTCTTC.